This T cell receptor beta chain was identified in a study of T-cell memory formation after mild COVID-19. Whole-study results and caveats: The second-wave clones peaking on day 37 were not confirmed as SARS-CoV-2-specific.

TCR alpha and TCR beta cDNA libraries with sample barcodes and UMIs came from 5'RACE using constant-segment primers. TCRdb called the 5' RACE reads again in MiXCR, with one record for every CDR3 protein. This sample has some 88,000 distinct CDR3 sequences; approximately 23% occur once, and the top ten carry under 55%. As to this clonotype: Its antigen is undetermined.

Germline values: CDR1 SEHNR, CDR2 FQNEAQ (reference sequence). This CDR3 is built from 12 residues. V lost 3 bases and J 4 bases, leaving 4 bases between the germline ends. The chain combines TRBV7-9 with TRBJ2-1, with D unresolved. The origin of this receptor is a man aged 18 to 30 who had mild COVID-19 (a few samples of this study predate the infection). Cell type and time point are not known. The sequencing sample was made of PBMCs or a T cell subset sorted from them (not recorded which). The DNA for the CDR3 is TGTGCCAGCAGCTTTGAGTACAATGAGCAGTTCTTC. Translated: CASSFEYNEQFF.